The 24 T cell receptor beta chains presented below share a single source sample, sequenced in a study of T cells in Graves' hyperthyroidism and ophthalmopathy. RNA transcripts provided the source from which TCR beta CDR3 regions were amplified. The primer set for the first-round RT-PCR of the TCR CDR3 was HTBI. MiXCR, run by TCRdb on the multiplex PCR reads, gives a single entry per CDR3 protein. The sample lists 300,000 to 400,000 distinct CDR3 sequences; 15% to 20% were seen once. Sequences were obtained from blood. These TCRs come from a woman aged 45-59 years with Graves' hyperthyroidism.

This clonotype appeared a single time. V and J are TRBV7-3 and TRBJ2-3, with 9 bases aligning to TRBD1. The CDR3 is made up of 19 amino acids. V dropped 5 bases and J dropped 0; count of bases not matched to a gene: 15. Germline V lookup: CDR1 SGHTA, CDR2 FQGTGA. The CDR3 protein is CASSPTGGGRATSTDTQYF. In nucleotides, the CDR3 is TGTGCCAGCAGCCCTACAGGGGGCGGACGGGCAACTAGCACAGATACGCAGTATTTT.

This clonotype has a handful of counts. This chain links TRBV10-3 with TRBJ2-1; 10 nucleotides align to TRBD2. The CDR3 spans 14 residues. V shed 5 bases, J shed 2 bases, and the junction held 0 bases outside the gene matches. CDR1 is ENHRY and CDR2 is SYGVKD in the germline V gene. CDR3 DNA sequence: TGTGCCATCAGTACTAGCGGGACCTACAATGAGCAGTTCTTC. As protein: CAISTSGTYNEQFF.

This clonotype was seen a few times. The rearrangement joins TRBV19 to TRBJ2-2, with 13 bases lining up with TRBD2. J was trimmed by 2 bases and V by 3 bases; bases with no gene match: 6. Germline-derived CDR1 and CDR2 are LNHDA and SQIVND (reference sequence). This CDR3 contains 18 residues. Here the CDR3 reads CASSISGLAGHNTGELFF. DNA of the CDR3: TGTGCCAGTAGTATCTCGGGACTAGCGGGACATAACACCGGGGAGCTGTTTTTT.

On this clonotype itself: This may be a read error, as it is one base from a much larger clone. The CDR3 spells CASSLRAGPSFNEQFF. CDR3 nucleotide sequence: TGTGCCAGCAGCCTCCGCGCAGGGCCCTCGTTCAATGAGCAGTTCTTC. The chain recombines TRBV11-3 with TRBJ2-1; tentative D call: TRBD1 (5 bases). The V end was cut by 5 bases, the J end by 6 bases, with 20 bases between. Germline CDR1 is SGHNT and CDR2 is YENEEA. CDR3 size: 16 residues.

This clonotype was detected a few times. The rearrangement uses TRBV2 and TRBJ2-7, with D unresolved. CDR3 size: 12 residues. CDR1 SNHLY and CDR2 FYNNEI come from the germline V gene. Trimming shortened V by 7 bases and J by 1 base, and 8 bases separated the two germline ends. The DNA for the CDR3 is TGTGCCAGCAACATACAGTCCTACGAGCAGTACTTC. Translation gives CASNIQSYEQYF.

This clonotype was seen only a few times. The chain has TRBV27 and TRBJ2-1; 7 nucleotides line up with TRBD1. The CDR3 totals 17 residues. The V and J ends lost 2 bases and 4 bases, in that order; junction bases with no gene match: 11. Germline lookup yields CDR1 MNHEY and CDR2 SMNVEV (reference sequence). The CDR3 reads CASSLDGQGVLYNEQFF. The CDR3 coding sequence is TGTGCCAGCAGTTTAGATGGGCAGGGGGTCTTATACAATGAGCAGTTCTTC.

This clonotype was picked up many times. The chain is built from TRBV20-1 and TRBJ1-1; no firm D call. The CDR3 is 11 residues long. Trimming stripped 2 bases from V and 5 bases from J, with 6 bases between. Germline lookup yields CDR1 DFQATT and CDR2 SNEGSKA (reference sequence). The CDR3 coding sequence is TGCAGTGCTAGATTAGGGACTGAAGCTTTCTTT. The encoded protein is CSARLGTEAFF.

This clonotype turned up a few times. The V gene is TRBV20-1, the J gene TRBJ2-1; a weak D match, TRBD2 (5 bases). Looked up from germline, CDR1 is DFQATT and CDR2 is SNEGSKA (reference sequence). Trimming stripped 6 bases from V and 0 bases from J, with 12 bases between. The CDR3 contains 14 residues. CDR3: CSASGRSSYNEQFF. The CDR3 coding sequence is TGCAGTGCCAGCGGCAGGAGCTCCTACAATGAGCAGTTCTTC.

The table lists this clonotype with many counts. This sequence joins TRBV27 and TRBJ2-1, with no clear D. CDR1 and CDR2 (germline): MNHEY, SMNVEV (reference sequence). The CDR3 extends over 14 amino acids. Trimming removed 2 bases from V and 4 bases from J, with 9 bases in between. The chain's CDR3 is CASSLSLTYNEQFF. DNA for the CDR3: TGTGCCAGCAGTTTAAGCCTAACTTACAATGAGCAGTTCTTC.

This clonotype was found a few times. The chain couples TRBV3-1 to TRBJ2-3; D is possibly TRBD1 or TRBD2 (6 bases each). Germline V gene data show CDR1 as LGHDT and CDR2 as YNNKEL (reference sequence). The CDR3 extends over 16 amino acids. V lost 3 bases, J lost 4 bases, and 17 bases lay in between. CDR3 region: CASSHSKGGRADTQYF. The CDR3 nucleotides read TGTGCCAGCAGCCATTCTAAGGGGGGTCGGGCAGATACGCAGTATTTT.

The CDR3 is CASSIPGQGANTEAFF. CDR3 bases: TGCGCCAGCAGCATCCCGGGACAGGGGGCGAACACTGAAGCTTTCTTT. This chain links TRBV5-1 with TRBJ1-1; 12 positions match TRBD1. With 4 bases clipped from V and 1 base from J, the junction kept 5 bases outside the gene matches. The CDR3 is made up of 16 amino acids. Germline V gives CDR1 SGHRS, CDR2 YFSETQ.

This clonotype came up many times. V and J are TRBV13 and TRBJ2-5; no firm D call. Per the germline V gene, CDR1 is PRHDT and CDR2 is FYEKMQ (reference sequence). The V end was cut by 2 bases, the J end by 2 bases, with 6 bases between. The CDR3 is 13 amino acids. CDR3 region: CASSLWDQETQYF. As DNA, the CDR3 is TGTGCCAGCAGCTTATGGGATCAAGAGACCCAGTACTTC.

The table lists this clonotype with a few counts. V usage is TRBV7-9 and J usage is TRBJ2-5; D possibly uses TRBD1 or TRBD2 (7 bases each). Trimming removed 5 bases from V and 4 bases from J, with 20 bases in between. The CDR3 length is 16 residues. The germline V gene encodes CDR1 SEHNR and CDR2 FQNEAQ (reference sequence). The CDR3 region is CASSQGGIPDGETQYF. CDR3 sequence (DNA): TGTGCCAGCAGCCAGGGGGGGATTCCGGACGGAGAGACCCAGTACTTC.

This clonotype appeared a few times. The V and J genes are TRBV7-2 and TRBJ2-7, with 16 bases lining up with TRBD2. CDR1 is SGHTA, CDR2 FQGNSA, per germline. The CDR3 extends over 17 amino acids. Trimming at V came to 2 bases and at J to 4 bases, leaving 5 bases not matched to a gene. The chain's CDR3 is CASSLRPGLAGGYEQYF. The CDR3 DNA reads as TGTGCCAGCAGCTTAAGACCGGGACTAGCGGGGGGGTACGAGCAGTACTTC.

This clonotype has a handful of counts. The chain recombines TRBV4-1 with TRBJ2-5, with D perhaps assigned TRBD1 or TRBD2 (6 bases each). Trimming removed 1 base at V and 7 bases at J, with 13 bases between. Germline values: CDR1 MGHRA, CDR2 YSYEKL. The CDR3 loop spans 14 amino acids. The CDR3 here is CASSQGGAIGTQYF. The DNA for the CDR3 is TGCGCCAGCAGCCAAGGGGGGGCTATCGGGACCCAGTACTTC.

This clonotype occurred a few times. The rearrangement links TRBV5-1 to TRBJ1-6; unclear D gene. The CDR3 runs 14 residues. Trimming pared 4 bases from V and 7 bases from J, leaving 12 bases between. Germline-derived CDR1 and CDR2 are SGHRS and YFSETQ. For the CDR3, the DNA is TGCGCCAGCAGCCTGAGGACGGAGAATTCACCCCTCCACTTT. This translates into CASSLRTENSPLHF.

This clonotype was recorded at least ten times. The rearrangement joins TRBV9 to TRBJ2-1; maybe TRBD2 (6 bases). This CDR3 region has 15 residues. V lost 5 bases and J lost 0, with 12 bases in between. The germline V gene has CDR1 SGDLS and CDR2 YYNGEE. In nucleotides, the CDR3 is TGTGCCAGCAGTCGCGGGGTAAGCTCCTACAATGAGCAGTTCTTC. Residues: CASSRGVSSYNEQFF. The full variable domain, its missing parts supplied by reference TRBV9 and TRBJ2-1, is DSGVTQTPKHLITATGQRVTLRCSPRSGDLSVYWYQQSLDQGLQFLIQYYNGEERAKGNILERFSAQQFPDLHSELNLSSLELGDSALYFCASSRGVSSYNEQFFGPGTRLTVL.

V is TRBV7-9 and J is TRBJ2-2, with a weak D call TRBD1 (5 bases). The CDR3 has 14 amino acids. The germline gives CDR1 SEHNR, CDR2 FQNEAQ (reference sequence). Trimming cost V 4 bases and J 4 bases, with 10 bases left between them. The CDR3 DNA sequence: TGTGCCAGCAGCTATAGGGGCGGCACCGGGGAGCTGTTTTTT. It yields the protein CASSYRGGTGELFF.

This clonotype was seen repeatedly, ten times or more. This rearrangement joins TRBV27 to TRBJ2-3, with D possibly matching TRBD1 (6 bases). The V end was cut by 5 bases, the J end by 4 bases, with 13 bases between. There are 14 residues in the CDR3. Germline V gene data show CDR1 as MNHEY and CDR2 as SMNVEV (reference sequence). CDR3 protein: CASSLTRQADTQYF. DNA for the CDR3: TGTGCCAGCAGTCTCACTCGACAGGCAGATACGCAGTATTTT.

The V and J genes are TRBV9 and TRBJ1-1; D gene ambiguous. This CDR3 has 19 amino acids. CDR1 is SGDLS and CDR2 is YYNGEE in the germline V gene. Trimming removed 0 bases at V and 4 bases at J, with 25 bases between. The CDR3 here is CASSVGPVGNFLLVTEAFF. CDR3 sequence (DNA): TGTGCCAGCAGCGTAGGTCCCGTCGGGAATTTTTTGTTAGTCACTGAAGCTTTCTTT.

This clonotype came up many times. As DNA, the CDR3 is TGTGCCAGCAGCCGAAAAGACGAAGCGGGGGACCCCTACGAGCAGTACTTC. Its protein product is CASSRKDEAGDPYEQYF. The chain couples TRBV3-1 to TRBJ2-7, with 8 positions matching TRBD2. Germline V CDR1 and CDR2: LGHDT, YNNKEL (reference sequence). The CDR3 runs 17 residues. With V trimmed by 4 bases and J by 2 bases, 13 bases remained unmatched.

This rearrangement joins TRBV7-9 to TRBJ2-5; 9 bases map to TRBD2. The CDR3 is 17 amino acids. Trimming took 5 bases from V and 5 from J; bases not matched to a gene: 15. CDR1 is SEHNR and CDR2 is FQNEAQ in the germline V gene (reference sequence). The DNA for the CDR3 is TGTGCCAGCAGCACAAAAGATAGCGGGGGAAGTCGTGAGACCCAGTACTTC. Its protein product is CASSTKDSGGSRETQYF.

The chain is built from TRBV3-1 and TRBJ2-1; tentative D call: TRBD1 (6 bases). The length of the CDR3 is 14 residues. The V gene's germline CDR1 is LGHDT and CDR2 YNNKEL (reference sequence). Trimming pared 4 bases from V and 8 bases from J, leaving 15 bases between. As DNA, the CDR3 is TGTGCCAGCAGCCCAGGGGACATTGGGCATGAGCAGTTCTTC. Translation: CASSPGDIGHEQFF.

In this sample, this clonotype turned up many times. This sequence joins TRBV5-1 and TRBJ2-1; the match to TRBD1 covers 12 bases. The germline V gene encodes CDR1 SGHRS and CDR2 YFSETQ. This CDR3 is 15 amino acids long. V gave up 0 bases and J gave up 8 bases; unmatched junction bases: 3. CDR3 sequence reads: CASSLVGDRGHEQFF. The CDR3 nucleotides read TGCGCCAGCAGCTTGGTGGGGGACAGGGGGCATGAGCAGTTCTTC.